The rows below give T cell receptor beta chains drawn from one sample of a study of early T cells in non-severe SARS-CoV-2 infection. From the 5' RACE reads, TCRdb called clonotypes with MiXCR, one entry per CDR3 protein. The sample holds 45,000 to 60,000 distinct CDR3 sequences, about 10% seen once. Sequencing was done on a sample of whole blood. All receptors come from an adult who was a healthcare worker with PCR-confirmed SARS-CoV-2 infection or an uninfected control (not recorded which). Each CDR3 is given without its conserved first and last residue. Each record gives: J gene, V gene, CDR3 protein.

TRBJ2-1 | TRBV7-9 | ASSSFRREGYNEQF
TRBJ2-3 | TRBV5-4 | ASSLPGNTDTQY
TRBJ1-2 | TRBV12-3/TRBV12-4 | ASSLGEYGYT
TRBJ2-2 | TRBV7-6 | ASSQPRGTSGRGQGGELF
TRBJ1-1 | TRBV28 | ASSSLHFSRGLPEAF
TRBJ2-5 | TRBV7-2 | ASSLSFLETQY
TRBJ2-3 | TRBV6-2/TRBV6-3 | ASSGLADTDTQY
TRBJ1-1 | TRBV10-2 | ASSGMNTEAF
TRBJ2-3 | TRBV27 | ASSLKATDTQY
TRBJ2-2 | TRBV5-1 | ASSLLLGVNTGELF
TRBJ2-7 | TRBV5-4 | ASSALDRGSTEQY
TRBJ2-7 | TRBV5-1 | ASSLDAGGPYEQY
TRBJ2-1 | TRBV10-3 | AISELRGEQF
TRBJ1-2 | TRBV29-1 | SFNRGGYGYT
TRBJ2-5 | TRBV5-1 | ASSFGQQETQY
TRBJ2-7 | TRBV6-5 | ASRTGRTTSGEQY
TRBJ2-3 | TRBV6-1 | ASSDQPGQGGDTQY
TRBJ2-5 | TRBV29-1 | SAKTGEETQY
TRBJ1-5 | TRBV21-1 | ASSSRSSTGYSNQPQH
TRBJ2-3 | TRBV29-1 | SLRQGGTDTQY
TRBJ1-3 | TRBV2 | ASSETWQGGSDTIY
TRBJ1-5 | TRBV6-1 | ASSGGTSSNQPQH
TRBJ2-3 | TRBV7-9 | ASNPLVGSGDTQY
TRBJ2-3 | TRBV7-2 | ASSYPGTAQY
TRBJ2-5 | TRBV7-9 | ASSSAGRGQETQY
TRBJ1-2 | TRBV4-1 | ASSPTPETHGYT
TRBJ1-1 | TRBV11-3 | ASSSTGGYTEAF
TRBJ1-2 | TRBV12-3/TRBV12-4 | ASSLAAGYYGYT
TRBJ1-2 | TRBV6-2/TRBV6-3 | ASSYSNYGYT
TRBJ2-1 | TRBV3-1 | ASAGLADNEQF
TRBJ1-6 | TRBV9 | ASSYRERTGENSPLH
TRBJ2-7 | TRBV27 | ASSLGTGFEQY
TRBJ2-6 | TRBV29-1 | SVSAGANVLT
TRBJ2-7 | TRBV28 | ASGAGLYEQY
TRBJ2-3 | TRBV11-3 | ASSIGTSGPTDTQY
TRBJ1-2 | TRBV30 | ASRQYSRGHGYT
TRBJ1-2 | TRBV7-2 | ASRQDRGRGGYT
TRBJ1-5 | TRBV5-1 | ASSPYGPNQPQH
TRBJ1-4 | TRBV4-3 | ASSQDSPVGEKLF
TRBJ1-2 | TRBV5-4 | ASSLTGLDYGYT
TRBJ2-3 | TRBV5-1 | ASSLSAGGTDTQY
TRBJ2-3 | TRBV18 | ASSPGLDPSTDTQY
TRBJ2-7 | TRBV5-1 | ASSFLKEQY
TRBJ2-7 | TRBV7-2 | ASSLWVTSGRYEQY
TRBJ2-5 | TRBV7-9 | ASSASWEETQY